This is a list of T cell receptor beta chains from one sample in a study of T cell changes during pregnancy in multiple sclerosis. The assay was immunoSEQ multiplex PCR, and TCRdb's table has in-frame clones only and misses some. The sample contains 90,000 to 130,000 clones, 80% to 95% of which appear only once. This material consisted of peripheral blood, taken in the third trimester of pregnancy. These receptors were collected from a female donor with multiple sclerosis, enrolled in a pregnancy study. Each CDR3 is given with its conserved first and last residue. The D gene is left open where the match is weak. Clone size is stated in some rows and not others, as once, few, many or a class when expanded.

abundance	v_gene	d_gene	j_gene	CDR3nt	CDR3aa
NA	TRBV6-1	NA	TRBJ1-1	TGTGCCAGCAGTGCGACAGGCTCGACTGAAGCTTTCTTT	CASSATGSTEAFF
NA	TRBV6-1	NA	TRBJ1-4	TGTGCCAGCAGTGATTGGAGGGCCCCGTTAGAGGAAAAACTGTTTTTT	CASSDWRAPLEEKLFF
NA	TRBV7-3	NA	TRBJ2-2	TGTGCCAGCAGCTTGGAGCAGGGCGGCACCGGGGAGCTGTTTTTT	CASSLEQGGTGELFF
NA	TRBV9	NA	TRBJ2-3	TGTGCCAGCAGCGTTGGCAGGGCCCGTATCACAGATACGCAGTATTTT	CASSVGRARITDTQYF
NA	TRBV30	TRBD1	TRBJ1-6	TGTGCCTGGATTGGACAGGGGGGCGGTTCACCCCTCCACTTT	CAWIGQGGGSPLHF
NA	TRBV6-5	NA	TRBJ1-1	TGTGCCAGCAGTTACACAACAGAGAACACTGAAGCTTTCTTT	CASSYTTENTEAFF
NA	TRBV2	NA	TRBJ2-7	TGTGCCAGCAGTGTAGGCGGGGCCTCCTACGAGCAGTACTTC	CASSVGGASYEQYF
NA	TRBV2	TRBD1	TRBJ2-2	TGTGCCAGCATTTCGGGGACAGGGGGACCGAACACCGGGGAGCTGTTTTTT	CASISGTGGPNTGELFF
NA	TRBV4-2	TRBD2	TRBJ2-2	TGTGCCAGCAGCCAAGGACTAGCGGGTGGGACCGGGGAGCTGTTTTTT	CASSQGLAGGTGELFF
NA	TRBV5-4	NA	TRBJ1-4	TGTGCCAGCAGTTCCAAAGACAGTGCAACTAATGAAAAACTGTTTTTT	CASSSKDSATNEKLFF
NA	TRBV19	NA	TRBJ2-7	TGTGCCAGTAGTATACTCTACGAGCAGTACTTC	CASSILYEQYF
NA	TRBV6-1	NA	TRBJ2-1	TGTGCCAGCAGTGAATTAAGAGGGCCCAATGAGCAGTTCTTC	CASSELRGPNEQFF
NA	TRBV27	NA	TRBJ2-5	TGTGCCAGCAGTTTAAAAGGCCTAACGGGATTATGGGAGACCCAGTACTTC	CASSLKGLTGLWETQYF
NA	TRBV6-5	NA	TRBJ1-1	TGTGCCAGCAGCGTACAGAGGGACACTGAAGCTTTCTTT	CASSVQRDTEAFF
NA	TRBV5-8	TRBD1	TRBJ1-5	TGTGCCAGCAGCGCGGACAGGAATCAGCCCCAGCATTTT	CASSADRNQPQHF
once	TRBV5-1	NA	TRBJ1-4	TGCGCCAGCAGCCCCGATGACTCAACTAATGAAAAACTGTTTTTT	CASSPDDSTNEKLFF
NA	TRBV9	TRBD2	TRBJ2-2	TGTGCCAGCAGCGTACTAGCGGGAGTTATAGCCGGGGAGCTGTTTTTT	CASSVLAGVIAGELFF
NA	TRBV10-2	TRBD2	TRBJ2-4	TGCGCCAGCAGTGGGCTAGCGGGACAGACAAACATTCAGTACTTC	CASSGLAGQTNIQYF
NA	TRBV10-3	NA	TRBJ2-7	TGTGCCATCAGTGAGCCAAACATCAGGGGCGAGCAGTACTTC	CAISEPNIRGEQYF
NA	TRBV28	NA	TRBJ1-4	TGTGCCAGCAGTTTATCCCAGGCAACTAATGAAAAACTGTTTTTT	CASSLSQATNEKLFF
NA	TRBV10-2	TRBD2	TRBJ2-1	TGCGCCACGAGGGGACTAGCAGAGTACAATGAGCAGTTCTTC	CATRGLAEYNEQFF
NA	TRBV6-5	NA	TRBJ1-3	TGTGCCAGCACATCGGTAACCCTTGGAAACACCATATATTTT	CASTSVTLGNTIYF
NA	TRBV7-9	NA	TRBJ1-2	TGTGCCAGCAGCTTTGGGCAGTCTTTATCTAACTATGGCTACACCTTC	CASSFGQSLSNYGYTF
NA	TRBV2	NA	TRBJ2-1	TGTGCCAGCAGTTTACAAGTATACAATGAGCAGTTCTTC	CASSLQVYNEQFF
once	TRBV6-6	TRBD2	TRBJ2-1	TGTGCCAGCAGTTACCTAGCGGGAGATGGGTACAATGAGCAGTTCTTC	CASSYLAGDGYNEQFF
NA	TRBV6-1	NA	TRBJ1-4	TGTGCCAGCAGTGGGGCTACGGGGGAAAAACTGTTTTTT	CASSGATGEKLFF
NA	TRBV7-9	NA	TRBJ1-2	TGTGCCGTTAAAGGCTACACCTTC	CAVKGYTF
NA	TRBV19	TRBD1	TRBJ1-5	TGTGCCAGTAGGATAGCCGGGACAGGGACAAGACCCCAGCATTTT	CASRIAGTGTRPQHF
NA	TRBV6-6	NA	TRBJ1-1	TGTGCCAGCAGTTACGACAGGAGAGGTACTGAAGCTTTCTTT	CASSYDRRGTEAFF
NA	TRBV5-1	NA	TRBJ2-2	TGCGCCAGCGGCCTGGGGGCCCTGAGCACCGGGGAGCTGTTTTTT	CASGLGALSTGELFF
NA	TRBV9	TRBD2	TRBJ2-5	TGTGCCAGCAGCCTTGGGCTAGCGGGGGGAGAAGAGACCCAGTACTTC	CASSLGLAGGEETQYF
once	TRBV1	NA	TRBJ2-1	TGCACCAGCAGCCAAGATAAGAATTTGACTAGCGGATACAATGAGCAGTTCTTC	CTSSQDKNLTSGYNEQFF
NA	TRBV6-5	NA	TRBJ2-7	TGTGCCAGCACCCCAACTGTCGGCCAGGGCGAGCAGTACTTC	CASTPTVGQGEQYF
NA	TRBV30	NA	TRBJ2-2	TGTGCCTGGAGGGGGTTGGGAGGGAACACCGGGGAGCTGTTTTTT	CAWRGLGGNTGELFF
NA	TRBV5-1	NA	TRBJ2-1	TGCGCCACCAGGGGTGGGGGGTCGAATGAGCAGTTCTTC	CATRGGGSNEQFF
NA	TRBV7-3	TRBD2	TRBJ2-2	TGTGCCAGCAGTTACCGGGCTAGCGGGAACACCGGGGAGCTGTTTTTT	CASSYRASGNTGELFF
NA	TRBV27	TRBD2	TRBJ2-1	TGTGCCAGCAGTTTCATAGCGGGAGCGACCGGCAATGAGCAGTTCTTC	CASSFIAGATGNEQFF
NA	TRBV7-9	TRBD1	TRBJ2-7	TGTGCCAGCACCTGGACCGGGACAGGGGGCGACGAGCAGTACTTC	CASTWTGTGGDEQYF
NA	TRBV19	NA	TRBJ2-1	TGTGCCAGTAGTCAGGGTCGGGATGAGCAGTTCTTC	CASSQGRDEQFF
NA	TRBV13	TRBD1	TRBJ2-6	TGTGCCAGCAGCTTTCTAACAGGGGAAGGGGCCAACGTCCTGACTTTC	CASSFLTGEGANVLTF
NA	TRBV10-3	NA	TRBJ2-3	TGTGCCATCAGTGAGCTAGTGGCGGGCCCCACAGATACGCAGTATTTT	CAISELVAGPTDTQYF
once	TRBV9	TRBD2	TRBJ2-7	TGTGCCAGCAGCGTAGACACGGGGGGAGGCGAGCAGTACTTC	CASSVDTGGGEQYF
NA	TRBV7-9	TRBD1	TRBJ1-2	TGTGCCACCCCCGGGACAGGCGCTAACTATGGCTACACCTTC	CATPGTGANYGYTF
NA	TRBV27	NA	TRBJ1-4	TGTGCCAGCAGTCTCAGGTCCGTTAATGAAAAACTGTTTTTT	CASSLRSVNEKLFF
NA	TRBV5-6	NA	TRBJ1-1	TGTGCCAGCAGCTTGGGGCAGCGGAACACTGAAGCTTTCTTT	CASSLGQRNTEAFF
NA	TRBV15	TRBD2	TRBJ2-5	TGTGCCACCAGCAGGGAGCGGGGGGGCTACCTAGAGACCCAGTACTTC	CATSRERGGYLETQYF
NA	TRBV5-3	TRBD1	TRBJ1-2	TGTGCCAGAAGCTTCCAGGACAGGGGGTATCATGGCTACACCTTC	CARSFQDRGYHGYTF
NA	TRBV9	NA	TRBJ2-3	TGTGCCAGCAGCGTAGGAGGAAGGGATACGCAGTATTTT	CASSVGGRDTQYF
NA	TRBV7-2	TRBD2	TRBJ2-5	TGTGCCAGCAGGGCTAGCGGGGGGGTAGAGACCCAGTACTTC	CASRASGGVETQYF
NA	TRBV5-4	TRBD2	TRBJ2-2	TGTGCCAGCAGCTTGAAGGCGGGGGGCCCCGGGGAGCTGTTTTTT	CASSLKAGGPGELFF
NA	TRBV5-4	TRBD1	TRBJ2-7	TGTGCCAGCAGTTCGCCGGACAGGGGCGATAACGAGCAGTACTTC	CASSSPDRGDNEQYF
NA	TRBV27	NA	TRBJ2-3	TGTGCCAGCAGTTTTTTCGGGGGTAGCACAGATACGCAGTATTTT	CASSFFGGSTDTQYF